This T cell receptor (beta chain) was recorded in a study of blood T cell repertoires in COVID-19. Study background: PBMCs, B-cell-depleted T cells, or T cells were the source of the cDNA or gDNA that made up the material.

Ages ranged from roughly 18 to 100 years, with residence in more than 20 US areas. Cohorts were based on clinical histories the participants reported. Within 2 weeks before study entry, exposed participants met a COVID-19 case. The repertoire was sequenced with immunoSEQ multiplex PCR; TCRdb's copy has only in-frame clones and lacks some. The table lists some 300,000 clones, roughly 86% of them singletons. The CDR3 runs 15 residues. The V segment lost 2 bases and the J segment 1 base; nucleotides outside the gene matches: 5. CDR1 and CDR2 (germline): SGHNT, YYREEE (reference sequence). The receptor was isolated from a woman in her forties or fifties who had been exposed to COVID-19. The gene calls are TRBV5-4 and TRBJ1-1, with 7 bases fitting TRBD1. The material sequenced was PBMCs or T cells enriched from blood (not recorded which). The CDR3, as DNA: TGTGCCAGCAGCTTAGAGGGACAGAGGAACACTGAAGCTTTCTTT. It is translated as CASSLEGQRNTEAFF.